A single sample is the source of the 21 T cell receptor beta chains below, sequenced in a study of siplizumab effects on memory and regulatory T cells. The method was immunoSEQ multiplex PCR; TCRdb's version includes in-frame clones alone and lacks a portion of them. Among about 100,000 clones listed, about 91% were seen once. Sequenced sample: CD4+ T cells sorted from blood. Receptors originate from a human donor in good health. Some clones in this sample may be carry-over from other donors' samples.

V gene TRBV7-3 combines with J gene TRBJ2-7; the D call may be TRBD1 or TRBD2 (6 bases each). Trimming shortened V by 4 bases and J by 10 bases, and 14 bases separated the two germline ends. In germline, CDR1 is SGHTA, CDR2 FQGTGA. The CDR3 is 12 residues long. The CDR3 DNA reads TGTGCCAGCAGCTCCATTGGGGGGCGACAGTACTTC. Translating it yields CASSSIGGRQYF.

This chain connects TRBV28 to TRBJ1-4, with TRBD1 as a possible D gene (5 bases). The CDR3 totals 16 residues. Germline CDR1 is MDHEN and CDR2 is SYDVKM. With 6 bases removed from V and 4 bases from J, the gap between germline ends came to 18 bases. In DNA, the CDR3 is TGTGCCAGCAGCCGCGGGGCTGGGGCCCTTAATGAAAAACTGTTTTTT. This sequence encodes CASSRGAGALNEKLFF.

This clone was counted a single time. V usage is TRBV2 and J usage is TRBJ2-1; D uncertain. CDR3 size: 13 residues. The germline gives CDR1 SNHLY, CDR2 FYNNEI. V was shortened by 3 bases and J by 7 bases, with 10 bases between the two germline ends. CDR3 amino acids: CASSDGGGNEQFF. In nucleotides, the CDR3 is TGTGCCAGCAGTGATGGCGGTGGGAATGAGCAGTTCTTC.

Notes on this clone: Distinct nucleotide sequences in the sample also encode this CDR3. V is TRBV5-1 and J is TRBJ2-7, with D maybe TRBD2 (7 bases). V lost 0 bases and J lost 1, with 17 bases in between. Germline V gives CDR1 SGHRS, CDR2 YFSETQ. The CDR3 sequence is 17 residues long. CDR3 protein: CASSLGRGGAGSYEQYF. In DNA form, the CDR3 reads TGCGCCAGCAGCTTGGGTCGAGGGGGAGCGGGGTCCTACGAGCAGTACTTC.

The chain carries TRBV18 and TRBJ2-5, with TRBD1 matching 11 bases. CDR1 is KGHSH, CDR2 LQKENI, per germline. J lost 2 bases, V lost 4 bases, and 3 bases had no gene match. This CDR3 spans 15 amino acids. This CDR3 is CASSRGTGGQETQYF. The DNA of the CDR3 is TGTGCCAGCTCACGTGGGACAGGGGGTCAAGAGACCCAGTACTTC.

V and J are TRBV6-5 and TRBJ1-2, with D possibly being TRBD1 (6 bases). The CDR3 is 15 amino acids. Germline CDR1 is MNHEY and CDR2 is SVGAGI. Trimming stripped 5 bases from V and 3 bases from J, with 16 bases between. CDR3 coding DNA: TGTGCCAGCAGTATAACCCGGGACAAGTACTATGGCTACACCTTC. It specifies CASSITRDKYYGYTF.

The chain employs TRBV5-1 and TRBJ2-7; D is tentatively TRBD1 or TRBD2 (5 bases each). CDR1 is SGHRS, CDR2 YFSETQ, per germline. The CDR3 contains 14 residues. The V gene lost 4 bases and the J gene lost 1 base, with 12 bases spanning the gap. CDR3 nucleotides: TGCGCCAGCAGCCCCGGGGACGTATCCTACGAGCAGTACTTC. This codes for CASSPGDVSYEQYF.

CDR3 DNA: TGCGCCAGCAGCCAAGATCTAGCGGGAGTCGCCCACGAGCAGTACTTC. It codes for CASSQDLAGVAHEQYF. The chain combines TRBV4-1 with TRBJ2-7, with 10 bases that match TRBD2. Germline-derived CDR1 and CDR2 are MGHRA and YSYEKL. CDR3 size: 16 residues. The V gene end was trimmed by 0 bases and the J gene end by 5 bases; junction bases not matched to a gene: 7.

This sequence joins TRBV9 and TRBJ2-7; 9 nucleotides match TRBD2. V lost 0 bases to trimming and J lost 4 bases; unmatched junction nucleotides: 5. The CDR3 is 15 amino acids. Germline loops: CDR1 SGDLS, CDR2 YYNGEE. CDR3 loop: CASSVEGAGGYEQYF. In DNA form, the CDR3 reads TGTGCCAGCAGCGTAGAAGGTGCGGGAGGGTACGAGCAGTACTTC.

This chain connects TRBV7-9 to TRBJ1-1; unclear D gene. Germline assignment: CDR1 SEHNR and CDR2 FQNEAQ (reference sequence). V gave up 5 bases and J gave up 8 bases, with 9 bases separating them. The CDR3 has 11 amino acids. Here the CDR3 reads CASSLRAEAFF. The CDR3 DNA reads TGTGCCAGCAGCCTGCGGGCCGAAGCTTTCTTT.

The chain couples TRBV7-2 to TRBJ2-7, with D maybe TRBD2 (7 bases). The germline V gene has CDR1 SGHTA and CDR2 FQGNSA. The CDR3 sequence is 14 residues long. V was clipped by 5 bases and J by 4 bases, with 15 bases between them. This CDR3 reads CASSPQGGAYEQYF. The CDR3 DNA follows: TGTGCCAGCAGCCCGCAAGGGGGGGCGTACGAGCAGTACTTC.

The chain combines TRBV7-3 with TRBJ2-1; 8 bases line up with TRBD2. The CDR3 totals 18 residues. Germline CDR1 and CDR2: SGHTA and FQGTGA. With V trimmed by 2 bases and J by 3 bases, 12 bases remained unmatched. CDR3 protein: CASSLERQRESIYNEQFF. The CDR3 coding sequence is TGTGCCAGCAGCTTAGAACGGCAGCGGGAGTCTATCTACAATGAGCAGTTCTTC.

The chain has TRBV5-6 and TRBJ2-4; 7 bases agree with TRBD2. From germline, CDR1 is SGHDT and CDR2 YYEEEE. Losses at the gene ends were 3 bases for V and 9 bases for J; bases not matched to a gene: 9. The length of the CDR3 is 14 residues. CDR3 amino acids: CASSSSLRGSIQYF. The CDR3 coding sequence is TGTGCCAGCAGCTCGTCTTTGCGCGGGAGCATTCAGTACTTC.

The rearrangement links TRBV6-1 to TRBJ2-7; 8 bases agree with TRBD1. Per germline, CDR1 MNHNS and CDR2 SASEGT. The CDR3 sequence is 13 residues long. Trimming at V came to 6 bases and at J to 2 bases, leaving 3 bases not matched to a gene. The CDR3 nucleotides are TGTGCCAGCAGACGACAGGGGCCCTACGAGCAGTACTTC. Protein sequence: CASRRQGPYEQYF.

This rearrangement joins TRBV2 to TRBJ1-1, with TRBD1 matching over 8 bases. The CDR3 is made up of 15 amino acids. J gave up 4 bases and V 7 bases, and 11 bases lay outside the gene matches. Germline V gene lookup returns CDR1 SNHLY and CDR2 FYNNEI. CDR3 amino acids: CASTGQGGMGTEAFF. As DNA, the CDR3 is TGTGCCAGCACCGGACAGGGAGGAATGGGCACTGAAGCTTTCTTT.

The chain has TRBV5-1 and TRBJ2-1; TRBD2 matches 10 bases. Germline V gene data show CDR1 as SGHRS and CDR2 as YFSETQ. The CDR3 sequence is 14 residues long. The trim removed 4 bases at V and 7 bases at J, leaving 5 bases unmatched. The CDR3, as DNA: TGCGCCAGCAGCATTGGACTAGCGGAGAATGAGCAGTTCTTC. Protein sequence: CASSIGLAENEQFF.

The CDR3 region is CASSAFPLDETQYF. Written as DNA, the CDR3 is TGTGCCAGCAGCGCGTTCCCTCTGGATGAGACCCAGTACTTC. The chain carries TRBV9 and TRBJ2-5; no clear D. Germline CDR1 reads SGDLS; CDR2 reads YYNGEE. The V and J ends lost 3 bases and 5 bases respectively, with 14 bases between them. The CDR3 covers 14 residues.

This clone has only a few counts. The rearrangement joins TRBV2 to TRBJ1-5; perhaps TRBD1 as D (5 bases). Germline loops: CDR1 SNHLY, CDR2 FYNNEI. The V gene lost 6 bases and the J gene lost 1 base, with 7 bases spanning the gap. CDR3 size: 13 residues. This CDR3 is CASRGDSNQPQHF. In DNA, the CDR3 is TGTGCCAGCAGGGGGGACAGCAATCAGCCCCAGCATTTT.

The V gene is TRBV9, the J gene TRBJ2-1; D remains ambiguous. The V end was cut by 5 bases, the J end by 0 bases, with 12 bases between. CDR3 length equals 15 residues. Looked up from germline, CDR1 is SGDLS and CDR2 is YYNGEE. Here the CDR3 reads CASSRVDYSYNEQFF. CDR3 coding DNA: TGTGCCAGCAGTAGGGTGGATTACTCCTACAATGAGCAGTTCTTC.

The gene calls are TRBV9 and TRBJ2-7, with 10 bases lining up with TRBD2. This CDR3 has 14 residues. Trimming cost V 7 bases and J 0 bases; bases outside gene matches: 4. Germline loops: CDR1 SGDLS, CDR2 YYNGEE. CDR3 sequence: CASGSSGSSYEQYF. The CDR3 DNA reads as TGTGCCAGCGGATCTAGCGGGAGCTCCTACGAGCAGTACTTC.

This rearrangement joins TRBV9 to TRBJ2-7; 11 nucleotides match TRBD1. The CDR3 has 14 amino acids. J lost 3 bases, V lost 3 bases, and 2 bases had no gene match. Per the germline V gene, CDR1 is SGDLS and CDR2 is YYNGEE. CDR3 nucleotide sequence: TGTGCCAGCAGCGGGGGACAGGGGGTCTACGAGCAGTACTTC. Its protein product is CASSGGQGVYEQYF.